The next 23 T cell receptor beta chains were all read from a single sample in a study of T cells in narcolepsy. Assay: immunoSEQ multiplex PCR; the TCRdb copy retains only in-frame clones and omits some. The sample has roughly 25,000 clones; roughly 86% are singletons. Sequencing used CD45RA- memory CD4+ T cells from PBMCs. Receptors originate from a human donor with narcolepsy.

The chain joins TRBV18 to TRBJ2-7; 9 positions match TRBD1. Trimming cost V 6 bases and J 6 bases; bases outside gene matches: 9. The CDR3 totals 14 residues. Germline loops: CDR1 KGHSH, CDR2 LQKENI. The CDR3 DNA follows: TGTGCCAGCTCGCGGGACAGGGTTTTGGGCGAGCAGTACTTC. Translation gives CASSRDRVLGEQYF.

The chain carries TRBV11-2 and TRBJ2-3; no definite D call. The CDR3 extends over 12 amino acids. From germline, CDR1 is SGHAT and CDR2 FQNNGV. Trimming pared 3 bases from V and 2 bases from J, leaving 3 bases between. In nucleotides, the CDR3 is TGTGCCAGCAGCTTTACCACAGATACGCAGTATTTT. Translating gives CASSFTTDTQYF.

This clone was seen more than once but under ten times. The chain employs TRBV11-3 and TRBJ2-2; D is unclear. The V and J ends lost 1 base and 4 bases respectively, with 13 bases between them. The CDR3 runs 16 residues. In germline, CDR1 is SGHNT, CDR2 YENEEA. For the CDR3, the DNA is TGTGCCAGCAGCTTAGTGAGTGACACGACCACCGGGGAGCTGTTTTTT. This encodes CASSLVSDTTTGELFF.

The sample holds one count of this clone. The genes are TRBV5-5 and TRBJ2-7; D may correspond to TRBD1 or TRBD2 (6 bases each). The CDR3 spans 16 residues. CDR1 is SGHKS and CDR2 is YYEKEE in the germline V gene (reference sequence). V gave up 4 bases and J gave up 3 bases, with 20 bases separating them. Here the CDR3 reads CASSPRGPTANYEQYF. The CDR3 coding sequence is TGTGCCAGCAGCCCCCGGGGGCCTACAGCGAACTACGAGCAGTACTTC.

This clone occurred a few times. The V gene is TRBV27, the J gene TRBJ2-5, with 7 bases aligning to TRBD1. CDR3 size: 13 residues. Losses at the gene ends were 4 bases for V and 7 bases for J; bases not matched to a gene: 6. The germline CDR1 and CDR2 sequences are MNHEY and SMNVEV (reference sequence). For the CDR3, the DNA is TGTGCCAGCAGTTCGGACAGGACCGCGACCCAGTACTTC. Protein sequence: CASSSDRTATQYF.

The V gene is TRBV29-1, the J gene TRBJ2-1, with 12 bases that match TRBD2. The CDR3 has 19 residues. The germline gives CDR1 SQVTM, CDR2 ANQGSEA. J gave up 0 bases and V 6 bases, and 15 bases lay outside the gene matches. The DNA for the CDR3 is TGCAGCGTCCCGCTAGGACTAGCGGGATTTATTAGCTCCTACAATGAGCAGTTCTTC. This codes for CSVPLGLAGFISSYNEQFF.

CDR3 loop: CASSQLWGLAGFGANTGELFF. For the CDR3, the DNA is TGTGCCAGCTCACAGTTATGGGGACTAGCGGGATTTGGAGCGAACACCGGGGAGCTGTTTTTT. V and J are TRBV18 and TRBJ2-2, with 13 bases lining up with TRBD2. Unmatched junction bases numbered 14, after V lost 4 bases and J lost 0 bases. The germline V gene encodes CDR1 KGHSH and CDR2 LQKENI. The CDR3 has 21 amino acids.

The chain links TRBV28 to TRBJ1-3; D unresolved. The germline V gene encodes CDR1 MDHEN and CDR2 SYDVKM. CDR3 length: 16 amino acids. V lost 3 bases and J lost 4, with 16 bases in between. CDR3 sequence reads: CASSLVGRSVGNTIYF. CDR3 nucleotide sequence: TGTGCCAGCAGTTTGGTGGGGAGGTCCGTGGGAAACACCATATATTTT.

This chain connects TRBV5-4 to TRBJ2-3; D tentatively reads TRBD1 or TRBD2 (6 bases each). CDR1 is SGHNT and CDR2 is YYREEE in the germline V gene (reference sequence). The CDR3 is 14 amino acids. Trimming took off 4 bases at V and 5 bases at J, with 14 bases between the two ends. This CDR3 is CASSLEGGGDTQYF. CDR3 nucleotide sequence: TGTGCCAGCAGCCTAGAGGGGGGCGGAGATACGCAGTATTTT. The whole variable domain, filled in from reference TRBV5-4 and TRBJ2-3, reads ETGVTQSPTHLIKTRGQQVTLRCSSQSGHNTVSWYQQALGQGPQFIFQYYREEENGRGNFPPRFSGLQFPNYSSELNVNALELDDSALYLCASSLEGGGDTQYFGPGTRLTVL.

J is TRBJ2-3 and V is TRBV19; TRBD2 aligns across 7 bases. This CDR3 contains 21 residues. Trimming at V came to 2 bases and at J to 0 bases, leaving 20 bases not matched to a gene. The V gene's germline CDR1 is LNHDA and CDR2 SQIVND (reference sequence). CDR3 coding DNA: TGTGCCAGTAGTATAAGGAGCGCCTGGGAGCGGGGAGGATCTAGCACAGATACGCAGTATTTT. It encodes CASSIRSAWERGGSSTDTQYF.

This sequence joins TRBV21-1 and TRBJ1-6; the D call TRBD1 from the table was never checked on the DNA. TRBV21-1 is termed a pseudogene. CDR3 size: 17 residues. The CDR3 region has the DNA TGTGCCAGCAGCCGCCGGACAGGGCTGAGAGAAAATTCACCCCTCCACTTT. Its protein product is CASSRRTGLRENSPLHF.

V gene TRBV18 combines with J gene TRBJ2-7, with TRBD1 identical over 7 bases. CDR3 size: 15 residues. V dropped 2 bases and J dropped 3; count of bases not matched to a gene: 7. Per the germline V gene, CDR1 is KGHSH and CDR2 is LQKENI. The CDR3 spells CASSPSAQGFYEQYF. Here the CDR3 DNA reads TGTGCCAGCTCACCATCGGCACAGGGGTTCTACGAGCAGTACTTC.

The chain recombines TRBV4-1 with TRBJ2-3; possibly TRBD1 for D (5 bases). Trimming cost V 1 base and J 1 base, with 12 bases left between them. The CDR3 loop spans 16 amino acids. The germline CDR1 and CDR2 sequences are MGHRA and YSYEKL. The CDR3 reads CASSQALGVGTDTQYF. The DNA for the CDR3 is TGCGCCAGCAGCCAAGCTCTAGGGGTTGGCACAGATACGCAGTATTTT.

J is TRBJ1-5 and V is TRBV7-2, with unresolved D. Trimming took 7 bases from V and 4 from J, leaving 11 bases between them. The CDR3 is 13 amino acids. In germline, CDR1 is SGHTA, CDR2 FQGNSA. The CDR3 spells CASTPSVNQPQHF. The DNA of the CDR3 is TGTGCCAGCACCCCTTCCGTTAATCAGCCCCAGCATTTT.

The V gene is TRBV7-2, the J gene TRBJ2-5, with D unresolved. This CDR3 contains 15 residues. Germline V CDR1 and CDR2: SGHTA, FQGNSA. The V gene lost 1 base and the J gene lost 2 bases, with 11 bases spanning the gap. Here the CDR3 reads CASSLVTTLQETQYF. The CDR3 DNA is TGTGCCAGCAGCTTAGTCACTACATTGCAAGAGACCCAGTACTTC. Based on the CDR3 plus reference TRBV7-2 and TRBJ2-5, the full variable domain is GAGVSQSPSNKVTEKGKDVELRCDPISGHTALYWYRQSLGQGLEFLIYFQGNSAPDKSGLPSDRFSAERTGGSVSTLTIQRTQQEDSAVYLCASSLVTTLQETQYFGPGTRLLVL.

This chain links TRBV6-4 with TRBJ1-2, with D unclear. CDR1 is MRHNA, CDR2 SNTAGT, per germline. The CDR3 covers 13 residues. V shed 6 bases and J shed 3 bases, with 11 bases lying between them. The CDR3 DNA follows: TGTGCCAGCAGCTTGGATGGATACTATGGCTACACCTTC. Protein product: CASSLDGYYGYTF.

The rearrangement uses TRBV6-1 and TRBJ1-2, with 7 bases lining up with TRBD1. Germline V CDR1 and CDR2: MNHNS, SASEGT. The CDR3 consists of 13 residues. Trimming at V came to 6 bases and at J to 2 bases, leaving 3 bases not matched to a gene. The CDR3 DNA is TGTGCCAGCAGCGAGACAGGGAACTATGGCTACACCTTC. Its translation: CASSETGNYGYTF.

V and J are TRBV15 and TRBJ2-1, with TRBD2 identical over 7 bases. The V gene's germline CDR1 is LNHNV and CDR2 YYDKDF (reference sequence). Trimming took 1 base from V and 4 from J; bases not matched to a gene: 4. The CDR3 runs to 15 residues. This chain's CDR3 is CATSRGGGIYNEQFF. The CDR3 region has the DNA TGTGCCACCAGCAGAGGCGGGGGTATTTACAATGAGCAGTTCTTC.

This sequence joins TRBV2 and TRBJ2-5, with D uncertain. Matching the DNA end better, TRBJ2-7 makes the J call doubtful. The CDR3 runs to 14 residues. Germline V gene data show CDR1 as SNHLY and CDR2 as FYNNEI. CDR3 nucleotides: TGTGCCAGCAGTGAAGTGGACGTCTCCTACGAGCAGTACTTC. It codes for CASSEVDVSYEQYF.

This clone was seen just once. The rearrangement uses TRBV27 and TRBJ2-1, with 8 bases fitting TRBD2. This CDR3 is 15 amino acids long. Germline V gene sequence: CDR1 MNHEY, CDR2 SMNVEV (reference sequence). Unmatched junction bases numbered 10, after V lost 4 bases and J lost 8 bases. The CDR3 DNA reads TGTGCCAGCAGTTCTCCCGGGACTAGGATAGATGAGCAGTTCTTC. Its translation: CASSSPGTRIDEQFF.

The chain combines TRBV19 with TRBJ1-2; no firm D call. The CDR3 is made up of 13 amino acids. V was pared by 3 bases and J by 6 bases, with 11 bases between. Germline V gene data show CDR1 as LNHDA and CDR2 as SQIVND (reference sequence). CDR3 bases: TGTGCCAGTAGTATCACACAAACCAATGGCTACACCTTC. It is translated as CASSITQTNGYTF. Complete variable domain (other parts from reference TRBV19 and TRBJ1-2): DGGITQSPKYLFRKEGQNVTLSCEQNLNHDAMYWYRQDPGQGLRLIYYSQIVNDFQKGDIAEGYSVSREKKESFPLTVTSAQKNPTAFYLCASSITQTNGYTFGSGTRLTVV.

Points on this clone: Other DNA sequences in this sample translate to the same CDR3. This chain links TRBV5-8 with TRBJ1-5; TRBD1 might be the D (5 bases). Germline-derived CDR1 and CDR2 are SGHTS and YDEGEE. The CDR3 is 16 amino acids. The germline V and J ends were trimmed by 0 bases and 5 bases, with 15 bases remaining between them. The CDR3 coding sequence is TGTGCCAGCAGCTTGGGGGTGGCGGGGCCCGATCAGCCCCAGCATTTT. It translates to CASSLGVAGPDQPQHF.

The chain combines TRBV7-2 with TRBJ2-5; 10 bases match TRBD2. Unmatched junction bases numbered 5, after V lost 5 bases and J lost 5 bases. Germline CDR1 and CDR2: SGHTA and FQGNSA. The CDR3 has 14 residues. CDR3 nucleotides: TGTGCCAGCAGCCCCGGGACTAGCGCCGAGACCCAGTACTTC. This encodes CASSPGTSAETQYF.